The text below deals with one T cell receptor beta chain. The V gene's germline CDR1 is SGHKS and CDR2 YYEKEE (reference sequence). CDR3 length: 15 amino acids. Unmatched junction bases numbered 6, after V lost 0 bases and J lost 3 bases. This record comes from a study of blood T cell repertoires in COVID-19. Assay used: immunoSEQ multiplex PCR; TCRdb lists only in-frame clones, some missing. The sample carries about 140,000 clones, over 80% recorded once. The receptor was isolated from a man aged 45-65 years with active COVID-19. The specimen was peripheral blood. The chain couples TRBV5-5 to TRBJ2-7, with 7 positions matching TRBD1. CDR3 sequence (DNA): TGTGCCAGCAGCTTGGTGAGGGGGCTCCTCTACGAGCAGTACTTC. Encoded protein: CASSLVRGLLYEQYF.